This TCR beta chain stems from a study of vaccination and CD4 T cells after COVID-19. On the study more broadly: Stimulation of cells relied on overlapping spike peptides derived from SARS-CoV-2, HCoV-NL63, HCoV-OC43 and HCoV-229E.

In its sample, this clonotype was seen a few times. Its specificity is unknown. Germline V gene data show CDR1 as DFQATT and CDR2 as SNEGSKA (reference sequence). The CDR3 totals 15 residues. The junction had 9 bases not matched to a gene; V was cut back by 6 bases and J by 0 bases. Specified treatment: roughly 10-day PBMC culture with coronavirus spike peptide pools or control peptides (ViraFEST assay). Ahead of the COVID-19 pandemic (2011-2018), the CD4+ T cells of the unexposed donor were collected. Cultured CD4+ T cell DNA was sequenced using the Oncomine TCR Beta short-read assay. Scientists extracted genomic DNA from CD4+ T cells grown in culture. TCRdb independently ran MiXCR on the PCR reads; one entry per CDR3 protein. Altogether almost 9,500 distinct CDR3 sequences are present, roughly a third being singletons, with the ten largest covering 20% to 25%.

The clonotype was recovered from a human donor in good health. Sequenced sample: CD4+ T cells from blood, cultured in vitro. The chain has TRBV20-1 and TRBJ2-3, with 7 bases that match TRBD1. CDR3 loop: CSAILTGASTDTQYF. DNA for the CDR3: TGCAGTGCCATACTTACAGGGGCCAGCACAGATACGCAGTATTTT.